A single T cell receptor (beta chain) is shown here with its context. Its cognate antigen is unknown. V was cut by 4 bases and J by 7 bases, with 17 bases left in between. Germline V CDR1 and CDR2: SQVTM, ANQGSEA. This CDR3 spans 13 amino acids. The sample's time point: patch test 1, 2 weeks after DPC sensitization. Sample treatment: therapeutic diphenylcyclopropenone sensitization with weekly scalp DPC. The total RNA was obtained from whole blood that was not fractionated. The sample belongs to a study of human T cells and chemical hapten exposure. The overall study: Upper-back patch tests with 0.01% DPC were read at 6 days.

TCRdb re-called the RACE reads with MiXCR, one entry per CDR3 protein. The sample consists of 300,000 to 400,000 distinct CDR3 sequences, around 7% of them appearing once. General study points: Sensitizing with DPC caused no change in TCRs above 1 in 1000 frequency.

The TCR sequence derives from a woman between 18 and 29 years old with alopecia areata. Some clones in this sample may be carry-over from other donors' samples. Sequencing was performed on whole blood, taken in connection with sensitization to the hapten diphenylcyclopropenone (DPC). The V gene is TRBV29-1, the J gene TRBJ2-7; no firm D call. CDR3 bases: TGCAGCGTTGCCATACTCACAGCCAGGGAGCAGTACTTC. It is translated as CSVAILTAREQYF.